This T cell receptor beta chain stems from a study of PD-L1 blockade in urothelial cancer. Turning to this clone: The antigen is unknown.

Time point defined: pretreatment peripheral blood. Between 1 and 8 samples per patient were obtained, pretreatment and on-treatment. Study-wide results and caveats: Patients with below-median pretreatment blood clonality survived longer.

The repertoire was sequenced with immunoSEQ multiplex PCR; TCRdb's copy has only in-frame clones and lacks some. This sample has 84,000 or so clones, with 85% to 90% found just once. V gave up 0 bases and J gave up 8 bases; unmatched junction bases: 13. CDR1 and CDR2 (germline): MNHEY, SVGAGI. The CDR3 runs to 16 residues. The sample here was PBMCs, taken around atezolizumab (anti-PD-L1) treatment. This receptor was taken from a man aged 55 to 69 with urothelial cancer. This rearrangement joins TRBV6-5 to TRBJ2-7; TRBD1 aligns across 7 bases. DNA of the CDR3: TGTGCCAGCAGTTACTCCTCCGGGACAGCTGCCTATCAGCAGTACTTC. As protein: CASSYSSGTAAYQQYF.